These 2 T cell receptor beta chains originate from one sample sequenced in a study of T-cell reconstitution after alpha-beta-depleted transplantation in children. The library targeted TCRbeta and was prepared with unique molecular identifiers. Via MiXCR, TCRdb re-called the PCR reads, giving one row per CDR3 protein. The data contain some 450,000 distinct CDR3 sequences, around two fifths of them seen just once; the ten biggest clones take up roughly 27%. Here the sequenced sample was PBMCs, taken before TCRalphabeta/CD19-depleted stem cell transplant. These TCRs come from a girl aged 2 to 10 with aplastic anemia, due to receive a stem cell transplant.

This chain uses TRBV20-1 with TRBJ2-1, with 10 bases that match TRBD2. Germline V lookup: CDR1 DFQATT, CDR2 SNEGSKA (reference sequence). Trimming removed 4 bases from V and 3 bases from J; junction bases left unmatched: 12. The CDR3 loop spans 17 amino acids. This chain's CDR3 is CSATGTSEGLRYNEQFF. The DNA of the CDR3 is TGCAGTGCTACTGGGACTAGCGAAGGACTACGCTACAATGAGCAGTTCTTC.

This chain joins TRBV20-1 and TRBJ2-2, with 13 bases that match TRBD2. Germline values: CDR1 DFQATT, CDR2 SNEGSKA (reference sequence). The V segment lost 5 bases and the J segment 6 bases; nucleotides outside the gene matches: 0. The CDR3 covers 13 residues. The CDR3 bases are TGCAGTGCTGGACTAGCGGGAGCCGGGGAGCTGTTTTTT. Its protein is CSAGLAGAGELFF.